These 12 T cell receptor beta chains came from one sample sequenced in a study of T cells in Graves' hyperthyroidism and ophthalmopathy. There were TCR beta CDR3 regions amplified from RNA transcripts. HTBI primers were employed in a first-round RT-PCR of the TCR CDR3. TCRdb re-called the multiplex PCR reads with MiXCR, one entry per CDR3 protein. This table has hundreds of thousands of distinct CDR3 sequences, approximately 15% appearing once. Sequencing was performed on blood. These receptors were collected from a young woman with Graves' hyperthyroidism.

This clonotype was seen many times. The gene calls are TRBV9 and TRBJ1-3; D gene uncertain. Trimming removed 0 bases at V and 1 base at J, with 8 bases between. This CDR3 is 15 amino acids long. Looked up from germline, CDR1 is SGDLS and CDR2 is YYNGEE. CDR3 sequence reads: CASSVDEPSGNTIYF. In nucleotides, the CDR3 is TGTGCCAGCAGCGTAGATGAACCTTCTGGAAACACCATATATTTT.

This clonotype showed up many times. V is TRBV15 and J is TRBJ1-5; 7 bases map to TRBD1. Germline CDR1 is LNHNV and CDR2 is YYDKDF (reference sequence). The CDR3 spans 14 residues. V lost 5 bases to trimming and J lost 2 bases; unmatched junction nucleotides: 3. The CDR3 DNA reads TGTGCCACCAGCGACAGGGTGCGCAATCAGCCCCAGCATTTT. Its translation is CATSDRVRNQPQHF.

This clonotype has just a few counts. One end of the junction fails to match germline, which may point to a read error. The chain combines TRBV20-1 with TRBJ2-3, with TRBD2 matching over 9 bases. The CDR3 runs to 19 residues. The germline gives CDR1 DFQATT, CDR2 SNEGSKA (reference sequence). Here the CDR3 DNA reads TGCAGCGCTATTGGGGTTAGCGGGAGAGGTACACGGGGCACAGATACGCAGTATTTT. This sequence encodes CSAIGVSGRGTRGTDTQYF.

This clonotype was counted ten times or more. The V and J genes are TRBV11-1 and TRBJ2-3; D remains ambiguous. Trimming stripped 3 bases from V and 5 bases from J, with 6 bases between. Germline V CDR1 and CDR2: SGHAT, FQDESV (reference sequence). The CDR3 consists of 12 residues. The CDR3 loop reads CASSFRGDTQYF. CDR3 bases: TGTGCCAGCAGCTTCCGAGGAGATACGCAGTATTTT.

The chain uses TRBV19 and TRBJ2-3, with a tentative D call TRBD1 (6 bases). V lost 10 bases to trimming and J lost 4 bases, with 9 bases between them. The germline gives CDR1 LNHDA, CDR2 SQIVND (reference sequence). This CDR3 contains 11 residues. CDR3 sequence (DNA): TGTGCCACCCAGGGGTCAGATACGCAGTATTTT. This gives the protein CATQGSDTQYF.

This clonotype occurred a few times. The CDR3 bases are TGTGCCACCAGTGATTGGGGGGAAGAGGGAGGTACGCAGTATTTT. It yields the protein CATSDWGEEGGTQYF. The genes are TRBV24-1 and TRBJ2-3; maybe TRBD2 (6 bases). Per the germline V gene, CDR1 is KGHDR and CDR2 is SFDVKD. The CDR3 has 15 amino acids. V lost 2 bases, J lost 8 bases, and 16 bases lay in between.

The V call is TRBV20-1, the J call TRBJ1-2, with 7 positions matching TRBD1. The CDR3 is 13 amino acids. Looked up from germline, CDR1 is DFQATT and CDR2 is SNEGSKA (reference sequence). Unmatched junction bases numbered 12, after V lost 6 bases and J lost 8 bases. As DNA, the CDR3 is TGCAGTGCGGGACAGTCCCGACTGAACGGCTACACCTTC. As protein: CSAGQSRLNGYTF.

At least ten counts were recorded for this clonotype. The chain joins TRBV7-2 to TRBJ2-7, with 12 bases that match TRBD2. Germline lookup yields CDR1 SGHTA and CDR2 FQGNSA. The ends lost 5 bases at V and 7 bases at J; junction bases unmatched: 12. The CDR3 length is 16 residues. The CDR3 loop is CASSPQLAGGLGEQYF. As DNA, the CDR3 is TGTGCCAGCAGCCCCCAACTAGCGGGAGGTCTAGGGGAGCAGTACTTC.

J is TRBJ2-1 and V is TRBV7-9; the match to TRBD2 covers 7 bases. The trim removed 0 bases at V and 6 bases at J, leaving 5 bases unmatched. Per the germline V gene, CDR1 is SEHNR and CDR2 is FQNEAQ (reference sequence). This CDR3 region has 15 residues. The CDR3 nucleotides read TGTGCCAGCAGCTTAGCTAGACTAGCTTCCAATGAGCAGTTCTTC. This translates into CASSLARLASNEQFF.

This clonotype was counted between two and nine times. This sequence joins TRBV20-1 and TRBJ1-1; D ambiguous. Germline V gives CDR1 DFQATT, CDR2 SNEGSKA (reference sequence). CDR3 length equals 13 residues. The V end was cut by 6 bases, the J end by 2 bases, with 13 bases between. The chain's CDR3 is CSAPRPSNTEAFF. The CDR3 nucleotides read TGCAGTGCCCCCAGGCCTAGTAACACTGAAGCTTTCTTT.

This clonotype came up many times. The V call is TRBV24-1, the J call TRBJ2-3; 8 bases fit TRBD1. Trimming took 3 bases from V and 2 from J; bases not matched to a gene: 12. This CDR3 is built from 18 residues. CDR1 KGHDR and CDR2 SFDVKD come from the germline V gene. Here the CDR3 DNA reads TGTGCCACCAGTGATGCATCCATGGGACAGGCCTACACAGATACGCAGTATTTT. This translates into CATSDASMGQAYTDTQYF.

This clonotype was seen a few times. J is TRBJ2-1 and V is TRBV4-1; D ambiguous. The CDR3 length is 15 residues. Germline loops: CDR1 MGHRA, CDR2 YSYEKL. V dropped 3 bases and J dropped 0 bases, with 9 bases sitting between them. DNA of the CDR3: TGCGCCAGCAGCCAGGACCTTCGCTCCTACAATGAGCAGTTCTTC. It translates to CASSQDLRSYNEQFF.